The 20 T cell receptor beta chains in this list originate from one sample, sequenced in a study of spatial heterogeneity in lung cancer. Whole-study results and caveats: How many expanded intratumoral alpha and beta TCRs were present tracked the tumor mutation count, which was a count of nonsynonymous mutations.

TCRdb reanalysed the 5' RACE reads using MiXCR and keeps one entry per CDR3 protein. The table records about 100,000 distinct CDR3 sequences, around 4.3% of them present only once. These receptors are not linked to any known antigen. Time point specified: sample taken at primary tumor resection. This specimen was lung tumor tissue, taken at surgery. Receptor source: a male donor with early-stage non-small cell lung cancer.

This clonotype has a count of ten or more. The chain carries TRBV5-1 and TRBJ2-3; 8 positions match TRBD2. Germline V gene data show CDR1 as SGHRS and CDR2 as YFSETQ. The ends lost 1 base at V and 5 bases at J; junction bases unmatched: 3. The CDR3 is made up of 14 amino acids. The CDR3 nucleotides read TGCGCCAGCAGCTTGAGCCTAGCGGGAGATACGCAGTATTTT. The encoded protein is CASSLSLAGDTQYF.

This clonotype was recorded at least ten times. The V call is TRBV3-1, the J call TRBJ2-1; the D call may be TRBD1 or TRBD2 (6 bases each). The CDR3 has 15 amino acids. Trimming removed 1 base at V and 9 bases at J, with 16 bases between. Germline V gene data show CDR1 as LGHDT and CDR2 as YNNKEL (reference sequence). For the CDR3, the DNA is TGTGCCAGCAGCCAAGGTAAAGGGGGACTGCGTGAGCAGTTCTTC. It codes for CASSQGKGGLREQFF.

There are many counts of this clonotype. The chain combines TRBV20-1 with TRBJ2-3; no clear D. Germline CDR1 and CDR2: DFQATT and SNEGSKA (reference sequence). This CDR3 has 14 amino acids. The V end was cut by 0 bases, the J end by 2 bases, with 9 bases between. Here the CDR3 reads CSARDAYPTDTQYF. The CDR3 region has the DNA TGCAGTGCTAGAGATGCCTACCCCACAGATACGCAGTATTTT.

This clonotype occurred many times. J is TRBJ2-5 and V is TRBV7-2; D is unresolved. Germline lookup yields CDR1 SGHTA and CDR2 FQGNSA. V was pared by 8 bases and J by 2 bases, with 9 bases between. The CDR3 has 12 amino acids. The CDR3 loop reads CASGFKQETQYF. The CDR3 bases are TGTGCCAGCGGGTTCAAGCAAGAGACCCAGTACTTC.

This clonotype was detected many times. This chain links TRBV3-1 with TRBJ2-1; TRBD2 matches 10 bases. Losses at the gene ends were 4 bases for V and 7 bases for J; bases not matched to a gene: 7. Germline V CDR1 and CDR2: LGHDT, YNNKEL (reference sequence). The CDR3 runs 15 residues. The CDR3 here is CASSPLAGVRNEQFF. The CDR3 DNA sequence: TGTGCCAGCAGCCCGCTAGCGGGAGTTCGGAATGAGCAGTTCTTC.

This clonotype was seen repeatedly, ten times or more. This chain links TRBV6-2 or TRBV6-3 with TRBJ2-1; 10 bases are a match to TRBD2. CDR3 length: 14 amino acids. CDR1 and CDR2 from the germline V gene are MNHEY and SVGEGT. V dropped 5 bases and J dropped 8; count of bases not matched to a gene: 6. The CDR3 DNA is TGTGCCAGCAGTCTAGCGGGAGATTCCGATGAGCAGTTCTTC. Translated, it gives CASSLAGDSDEQFF.

This clonotype was counted many times. V usage is TRBV28 and J usage is TRBJ2-7; 7 bases match TRBD2. Trimming at V came to 2 bases and at J to 6 bases, leaving 7 bases not matched to a gene. Germline-derived CDR1 and CDR2 are MDHEN and SYDVKM. This CDR3 spans 14 amino acids. Written as DNA, the CDR3 is TGTGCCAGCAGTTTACCGGGACTAAGGACCGAGCAGTACTTC. This sequence encodes CASSLPGLRTEQYF.

Ten or more counts support this clonotype. The gene calls are TRBV6-2 or TRBV6-3 and TRBJ2-1; 8 nucleotides align to TRBD2. CDR1 and CDR2 from the germline V gene are MNHEY and SVGEGT. The V segment lost 6 bases and the J segment 7 bases; nucleotides outside the gene matches: 20. The CDR3 consists of 18 residues. This CDR3 is CASSNALIWSGSRNEQFF. CDR3 DNA: TGTGCCAGCAGCAACGCCCTCATATGGAGCGGGAGCCGTAATGAGCAGTTCTTC.

This clonotype was seen at least ten times. The chain uses TRBV29-1 and TRBJ2-1, with TRBD2 identical over 12 bases. The germline gives CDR1 SQVTM, CDR2 ANQGSEA. This CDR3 contains 14 residues. J gave up 9 bases and V 8 bases, and 11 bases lay outside the gene matches. The CDR3 bases are TGCAGCATGAGACTAGCGGGAGATGGGAGTGAGCAGTTCTTC. Its protein is CSMRLAGDGSEQFF.

In its sample, this clonotype was seen many times. This chain uses TRBV29-1 with TRBJ2-5; maybe TRBD1 (6 bases). Trimming removed 6 bases at V and 7 bases at J, with 12 bases between. From germline, CDR1 is SQVTM and CDR2 ANQGSEA. This CDR3 contains 11 residues. This CDR3 is CSVLIRGTQYF. In DNA form, the CDR3 reads TGCAGCGTCCTCATCAGGGGGACCCAGTACTTC.

The rearrangement joins TRBV28 to TRBJ2-1; no clear D gene. This CDR3 contains 15 residues. V lost 6 bases and J lost 8, with 20 bases in between. Germline loops: CDR1 MDHEN, CDR2 SYDVKM. CDR3 loop: CASSPTSPSLDEQFF. The CDR3 nucleotides read TGTGCCAGCAGCCCGACTTCTCCTTCCCTCGATGAGCAGTTCTTC.

This chain uses TRBV3-1 with TRBJ2-7, with 9 bases lining up with TRBD2. With V trimmed by 4 bases and J by 5 bases, 6 bases remained unmatched. Germline values: CDR1 LGHDT, CDR2 YNNKEL (reference sequence). There are 14 residues in the CDR3. The chain's CDR3 is CASSLSAGGDEQYF. The CDR3, as DNA: TGTGCCAGCAGCCTCTCGGCGGGAGGGGACGAGCAGTACTTC.

This clonotype was seen many times. The CDR3 here is CASSRTDTQYF. The DNA for the CDR3 is TGTGCCAGCTCCCGCACAGATACGCAGTATTTT. The gene calls are TRBV6-1 and TRBJ2-3, with D unclear. The length of the CDR3 is 11 residues. CDR1 and CDR2 from the germline V gene are MNHNS and SASEGT. V dropped 8 bases and J dropped 1 base, with 4 bases sitting between them.

The chain is built from TRBV4-1 and TRBJ2-5; D remains unclear. From germline, CDR1 is MGHRA and CDR2 YSYEKL. This CDR3 spans 15 amino acids. Trimming shortened V by 4 bases and J by 4 bases, and 16 bases separated the two germline ends. The CDR3 sequence: CASSLPSGPVETQYF. In nucleotides, the CDR3 is TGCGCCAGCAGCCTCCCCTCCGGCCCCGTAGAGACCCAGTACTTC.

This clonotype occurred many times. The CDR3 nucleotides are TGCAGTGCTGGGACTAGCGGGAGACATACGCAGTATTTT. Translating it yields CSAGTSGRHTQYF. The chain is built from TRBV20-1 and TRBJ2-3, with 14 bases identical to TRBD2. The J segment lost 7 bases and the V segment lost 5 bases, leaving 2 bases of the junction unmatched. CDR1 and CDR2 from the germline V gene are DFQATT and SNEGSKA (reference sequence). The CDR3 spans 13 residues.

This clonotype was found many times. V is TRBV12-3 or TRBV12-4 and J is TRBJ1-1; maybe TRBD1 (5 bases). Trimming removed 5 bases from V and 0 bases from J, with 16 bases in between. This CDR3 comprises 16 residues. CDR3 sequence: CASSHSRGYMNTEAFF. As DNA, the CDR3 is TGTGCCAGCAGTCACTCGCGGGGGTACATGAACACTGAAGCTTTCTTT.

This clonotype has ten or more counts. The chain uses TRBV5-6 and TRBJ2-3; 8 nucleotides line up with TRBD2. J gave up 2 bases and V 0 bases, and 2 bases lay outside the gene matches. The CDR3 runs to 15 residues. CDR1 is SGHDT, CDR2 YYEEEE, per germline. As DNA, the CDR3 is TGTGCCAGCAGCTTGGAAGCGGGAGTCACAGATACGCAGTATTTT. Amino acids: CASSLEAGVTDTQYF. Together with reference TRBV5-6 and TRBJ2-3, the CDR3 gives the full variable domain: DAGVTQSPTHLIKTRGQQVTLRCSPKSGHDTVSWYQQALGQGPQFIFQYYEEEERQRGNFPDRFSGHQFPNYSSELNVNALLLGDSALYLCASSLEAGVTDTQYFGPGTRLTVL.

This clonotype has a count of ten or more. The CDR3 region has the DNA TGCGCCAGCAGCTGGGGGGACAGGTTGGTTCGTGCCCGACCCTTGAACACTGAAGCTTTCTTT. Translation: CASSWGDRLVRARPLNTEAFF. V usage is TRBV4-1 and J usage is TRBJ1-1, with TRBD1 identical over 8 bases. The V and J ends lost 5 bases and 0 bases, in that order; junction bases with no gene match: 23. This CDR3 region has 21 residues. Germline CDR1 MGHRA, CDR2 YSYEKL.

This clonotype was seen repeatedly, ten times or more. CDR3 coding DNA: TGTGCCAGCAGCTTAGGACCAAGGGGGAACGAAAAACTGTTTTTT. As protein: CASSLGPRGNEKLFF. The chain employs TRBV7-2 and TRBJ1-4, with D possibly being TRBD1 (6 bases). The V end was cut by 1 base, the J end by 8 bases, with 14 bases between. The CDR3 loop spans 15 amino acids. Germline CDR1 and CDR2: SGHTA and FQGNSA.

This clonotype was observed many times. V gene TRBV25-1 combines with J gene TRBJ2-1, with D perhaps assigned TRBD1 or TRBD2 (5 bases each). Looked up from germline, CDR1 is MGHDK and CDR2 is SYGVNS. The V end lost 8 bases, the J end lost 7 bases, and 24 bases lay between the germline ends. The CDR3 loop spans 16 amino acids. The CDR3: CASGPFGWGSGNEQFF. The CDR3 DNA reads as TGTGCCAGCGGACCCTTTGGGTGGGGGTCAGGGAATGAGCAGTTCTTC.